The present TCR beta chain was sequenced within a study of lymphopenia after photon versus proton radiotherapy. General observations from the study: After the lymphocyte nadir, photon-treated repertoires showed oligoclonal expansion, especially of CD8+ Temra cells.

The table came from immunoSEQ multiplex PCR; TCRdb's copy has only in-frame clones and leaves some out. The sample contains some 64,000 clones, approximately 86% of which appear only once. A note on this clone: The antigen is not known.

Germline assignment: CDR1 SQVTM and CDR2 ANQGSEA. The CDR3 length is 15 residues. V lost 6 bases and J 0 bases, leaving 15 bases between the germline ends. This sequence joins TRBV29-1 and TRBJ1-3; possibly TRBD1 for D (6 bases). This receptor was obtained from a man at least 80 years old with esophageal cancer. Sequenced here: peripheral blood, sampled from a patient treated with proton-based radiotherapy. CDR3 sequence: CSVASGTRSGNTIYF. The CDR3 DNA reads TGCAGCGTGGCCTCCGGGACACGCTCTGGAAACACCATATATTTT.